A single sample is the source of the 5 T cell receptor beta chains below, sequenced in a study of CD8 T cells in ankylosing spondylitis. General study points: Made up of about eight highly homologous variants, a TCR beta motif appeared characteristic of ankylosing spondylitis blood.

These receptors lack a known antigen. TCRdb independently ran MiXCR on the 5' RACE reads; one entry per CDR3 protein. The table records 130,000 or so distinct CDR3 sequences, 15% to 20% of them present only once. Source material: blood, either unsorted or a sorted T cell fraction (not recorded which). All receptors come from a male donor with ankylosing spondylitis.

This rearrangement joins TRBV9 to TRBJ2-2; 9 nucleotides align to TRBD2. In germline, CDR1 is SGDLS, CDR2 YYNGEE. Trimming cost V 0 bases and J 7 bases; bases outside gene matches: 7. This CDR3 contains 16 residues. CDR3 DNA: TGTGCCAGCAGCGTAGCTATAGCGGGAGAGGTCGGGGAGCTGTTTTTT. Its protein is CASSVAIAGEVGELFF.

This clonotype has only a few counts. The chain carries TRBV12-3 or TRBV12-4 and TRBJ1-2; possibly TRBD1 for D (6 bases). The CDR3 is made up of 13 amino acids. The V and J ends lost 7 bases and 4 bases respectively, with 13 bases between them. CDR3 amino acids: CASNHPGVYGYTF. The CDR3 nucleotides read TGTGCCAGCAATCACCCAGGGGTCTATGGCTACACCTTC.

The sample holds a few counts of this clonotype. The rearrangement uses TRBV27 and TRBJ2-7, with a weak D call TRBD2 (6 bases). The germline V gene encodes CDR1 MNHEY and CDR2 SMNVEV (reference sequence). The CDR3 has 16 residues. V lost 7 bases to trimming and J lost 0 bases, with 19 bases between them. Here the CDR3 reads CASIGQWRESSYEQYF. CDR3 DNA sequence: TGTGCCAGCATAGGCCAATGGCGGGAAAGCTCCTACGAGCAGTACTTC.

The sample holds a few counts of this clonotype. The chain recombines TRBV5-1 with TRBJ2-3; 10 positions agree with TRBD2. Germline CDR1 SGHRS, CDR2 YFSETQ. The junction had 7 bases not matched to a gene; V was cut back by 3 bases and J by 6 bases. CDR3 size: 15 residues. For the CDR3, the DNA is TGCGCCAGCAGCTGGGCGGGGACTAGCGCCGATACGCAGTATTTT. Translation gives CASSWAGTSADTQYF.

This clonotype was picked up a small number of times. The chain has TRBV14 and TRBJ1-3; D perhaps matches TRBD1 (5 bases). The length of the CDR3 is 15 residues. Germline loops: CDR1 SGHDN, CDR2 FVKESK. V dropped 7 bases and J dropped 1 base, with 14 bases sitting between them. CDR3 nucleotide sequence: TGTGCCAGCATGAGGGGTGGGAAGTCTGGAAACACCATATATTTT. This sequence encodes CASMRGGKSGNTIYF. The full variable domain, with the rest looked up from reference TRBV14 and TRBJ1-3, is EAGVTQFPSHSVIEKGQTVTLRCDPISGHDNLYWYRRVMGKEIKFLLHFVKESKQDESGMPNNRFLAERTGGTYSTLKVQPAELEDSGVYFCASMRGGKSGNTIYFGEGSWLTVV.